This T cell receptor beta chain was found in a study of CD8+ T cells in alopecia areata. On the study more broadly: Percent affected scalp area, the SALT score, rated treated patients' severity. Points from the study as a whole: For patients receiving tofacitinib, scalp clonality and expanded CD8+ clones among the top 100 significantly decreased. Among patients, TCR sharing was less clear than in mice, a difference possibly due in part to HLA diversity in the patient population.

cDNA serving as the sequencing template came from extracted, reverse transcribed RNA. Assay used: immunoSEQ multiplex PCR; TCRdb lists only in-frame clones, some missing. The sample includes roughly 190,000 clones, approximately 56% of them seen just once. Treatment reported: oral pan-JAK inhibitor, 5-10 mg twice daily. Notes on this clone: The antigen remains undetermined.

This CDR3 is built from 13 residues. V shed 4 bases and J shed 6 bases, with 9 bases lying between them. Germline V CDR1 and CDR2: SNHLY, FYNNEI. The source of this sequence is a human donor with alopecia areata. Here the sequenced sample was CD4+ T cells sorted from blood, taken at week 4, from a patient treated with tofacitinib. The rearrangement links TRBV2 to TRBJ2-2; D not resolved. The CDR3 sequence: CASSATVAGELFF. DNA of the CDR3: TGTGCCAGCAGTGCCACAGTTGCCGGGGAGCTGTTTTTT.